This T cell receptor beta chain was sequenced during a study of regulatory T cells in long-lasting Graves disease. Study results and limitations: Comparison showed that persistent patients shared more public clonotypes (over 2,500) than new patients (966).

As to this clonotype: What it binds is unknown.

According to the study, TCR beta libraries were built with iRepertoire HTBI primers and CDR3-region Arm-PCR. TCRdb redid the calling of the multiplex PCR reads with MiXCR, one entry per CDR3 protein. Of 300,000 or so distinct CDR3 sequences listed, 15% to 20% were seen once; the top ten hold just under 30%. The germline gives CDR1 SGHKS, CDR2 YYEKEE (reference sequence). The CDR3 totals 17 residues. Deletions cut 0 bases from V and 2 bases from J, with 17 bases between. Sample time point: persistent/refractory GD, antithyroid drugs over 5 years with positive TRAb. PBMCs provided the RNA from which the TCR library was made.

This material consisted of peripheral blood mononuclear cells (PBMCs), taken when the disease was refractory, from a patient treated with antithyroid drugs. The chain carries TRBV5-5 and TRBJ2-5; no clear D. The TCR was taken from a female donor with Graves disease. The CDR3 DNA follows: TGTGCCAGCAGCTTGGGGGGTAGACTTCATCTACAAGAGACCCAGTACTTC. Protein: CASSLGGRLHLQETQYF.